This T cell receptor beta chain was sequenced during a study of cytomegalovirus exposure and HLA in healthy donors. Unrecorded for this donor was the CMV serostatus. CDR1 SEHNR and CDR2 FQNEAQ come from the germline V gene (reference sequence). The length of the CDR3 is 16 residues. Trimming at V came to 4 bases and at J to 3 bases, leaving 6 bases not matched to a gene. PCR employed 60 Vbeta and 13 Jbeta primers. Source study methods: Later work found around 80 million unique TCR beta chains, with roughly 11 million shared. The data were produced by immunoSEQ multiplex PCR, yet TCRdb's version contains in-frame clones alone and is incomplete. D and trimming were read from the DNA, whereas the V and J calls and clone size are those reported in that table. The sample includes about 68,000 clones, about 81% of them seen just once.

Material for sequencing was PBMCs. The chain employs TRBV7-9 and TRBJ2-6; 7 bases match TRBD1. The TCR comes from a human donor in good health. CDR3 in DNA: TGTGCCAGCAGCTCGAGCAGGGGGAGTGGGGCCAACGTCCTGACTTTC. Amino acid sequence: CASSSSRGSGANVLTF.